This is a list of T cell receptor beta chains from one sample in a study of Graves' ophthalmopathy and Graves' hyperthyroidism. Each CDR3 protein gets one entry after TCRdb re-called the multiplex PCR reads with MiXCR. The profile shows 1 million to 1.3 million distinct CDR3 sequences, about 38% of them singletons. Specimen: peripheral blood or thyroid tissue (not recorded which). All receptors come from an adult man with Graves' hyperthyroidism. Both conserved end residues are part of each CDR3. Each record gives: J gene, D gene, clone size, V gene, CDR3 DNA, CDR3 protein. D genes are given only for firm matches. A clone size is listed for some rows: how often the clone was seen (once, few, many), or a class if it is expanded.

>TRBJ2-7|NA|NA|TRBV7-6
TGTGCCAGCAGCTTAGCAGGCGACAGGGAGGACGAGCAGTACTTC
CASSLAGDREDEQYF
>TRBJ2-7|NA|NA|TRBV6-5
TGTGCCAGCAGTTACACACAGGGAAGCTCCAACGAGCAGTACTTC
CASSYTQGSSNEQYF
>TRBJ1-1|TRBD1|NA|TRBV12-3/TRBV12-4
TGTGCCAGCAGGGGACAGGAACTCACTGAAGCTTTCTTT
CASRGQELTEAFF
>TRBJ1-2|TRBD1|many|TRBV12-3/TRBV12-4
TGTGCCAGCACCCTCGAGACAGGGGTCTATGGCTACACCTTC
CASTLETGVYGYTF
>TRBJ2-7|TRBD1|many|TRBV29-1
TGCAGCGCCACCAAACAGGGGGCCTACGAGCAGTACTTC
CSATKQGAYEQYF
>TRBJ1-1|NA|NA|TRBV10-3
TGTGCCATCAGTGAGACCCCGCCGGGGGATGAAGCTTTCTTT
CAISETPPGDEAFF
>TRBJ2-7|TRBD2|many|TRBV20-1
TGCAGTGCTAATTTGCTAGCGGGAGGCTACGAGCAGTACTTC
CSANLLAGGYEQYF
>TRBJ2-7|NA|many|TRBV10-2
TGCGCCAGCAGTGAGATTGGGTCAGGCCGCTACGAGCAGTACTTC
CASSEIGSGRYEQYF
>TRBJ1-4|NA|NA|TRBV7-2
TGTGCCAGCAGCTTGCGTCAGATTGATGAAGAACTGTTTTTT
CASSLRQIDEELFF
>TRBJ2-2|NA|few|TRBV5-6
TGTGCCAGCAGCTCTACCGGGCCACAAACCGGGGAGCTGTTTTTT
CASSSTGPQTGELFF
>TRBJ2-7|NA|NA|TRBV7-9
TGTGCCAGCAGCGCGCGAGAATCGGGCGAGCAGTACTTC
CASSARESGEQYF
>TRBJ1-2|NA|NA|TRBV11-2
TGTGCCAGCAGACCTAGGACAGCTACTAACTATGGCTACACCTTC
CASRPRTATNYGYTF
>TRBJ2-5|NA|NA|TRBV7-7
TGTGCCAGCAGCTCAACAGCCGGGATAACACAAGAGACCCAGTACTTC
CASSSTAGITQETQYF
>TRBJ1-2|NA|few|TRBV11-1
TGTGCCAGCAGATTAAACAGGGCGGGTGGCTACACCTTC
CASRLNRAGGYTF
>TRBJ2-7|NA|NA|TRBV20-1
TGCAGTGCTAGAGCCCTGGGCGGGGCTACCCGGCGTGCTTCTAACGAGCAGTACTTC
CSARALGGATRRASNEQYF
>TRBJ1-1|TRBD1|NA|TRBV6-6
TGTGCCAGCACGGGACAGGGGTTACTGAACACTGAAGCTTTCTTT
CASTGQGLLNTEAFF
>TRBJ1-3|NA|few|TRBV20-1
TGCAGTGCTAGTTCGGACAGTTCTGGAAACACCATATATTTT
CSASSDSSGNTIYF
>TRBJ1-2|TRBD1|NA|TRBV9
TGTGCCAGCAGCGACGACACAGGGGGAAGCTACACCTTC
CASSDDTGGSYTF
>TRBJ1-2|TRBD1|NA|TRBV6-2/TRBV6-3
TGTGCCAGCAAAGGACAGGCAGTCGGCTACACCTTC
CASKGQAVGYTF
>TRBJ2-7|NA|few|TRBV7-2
TGTGCCAGCGGCTCCACATTCCCGGCGTCCTACGAGCAGTACTTC
CASGSTFPASYEQYF
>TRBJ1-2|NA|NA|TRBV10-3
TGTGCCGGCAGTTCCCGCCGAGGTTCCTATGGCTACACCTTC
CAGSSRRGSYGYTF
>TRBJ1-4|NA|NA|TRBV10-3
TGTGCCATCAGCGAACGACTGGGGGGCGAAAAACTGTTTTTT
CAISERLGGEKLFF
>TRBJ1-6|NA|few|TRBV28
TGTGCCAGCTCTGAGGGCCCGGGCTTTAATTCACCCCTCCACTTT
CASSEGPGFNSPLHF
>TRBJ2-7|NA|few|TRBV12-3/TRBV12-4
TGTGCCAGCAGCTTGCGCCCCGGGACTTTTTACTACGAGCAGTACTTC
CASSLRPGTFYYEQYF
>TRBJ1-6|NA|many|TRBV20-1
TGCAGTGCTAGACGAGCAGGGAGCTCCTATAATTCACCCCTCCACTTT
CSARRAGSSYNSPLHF
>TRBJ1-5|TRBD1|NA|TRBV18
TGTGCCAGCTCACCATACATGGGACAGGGGGCTAGTCAGCCCCAGCATTTT
CASSPYMGQGASQPQHF
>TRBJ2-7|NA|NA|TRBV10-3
TGTGCTCAGGGTTCCGGGAGTGGTTACGAGCAGTACTTC
CAQGSGSGYEQYF
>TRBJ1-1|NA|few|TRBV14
TGTGCCAGCAGCCAAGGCGGGACCCTCCAAAACACTGAAGCTTTCTTT
CASSQGGTLQNTEAFF
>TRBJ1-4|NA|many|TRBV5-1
TGCGCCAGCAGCTTGGGCGGAGCAACTAATGAAAAACTGTTTTTT
CASSLGGATNEKLFF
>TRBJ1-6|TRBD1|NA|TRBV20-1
TGCAGTGCCAAACCGGGGACAGGGTATAATTCACCCCTCCACTTT
CSAKPGTGYNSPLHF
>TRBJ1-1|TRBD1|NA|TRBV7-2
TGCGCCAGCAGCCCGGGACAGTCGACACATGAAGCTTTCTTT
CASSPGQSTHEAFF
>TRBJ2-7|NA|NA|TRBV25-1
TGTGCCAGCAGGACCAGCGAACCCTCCTACGAGCAGTACTTC
CASRTSEPSYEQYF
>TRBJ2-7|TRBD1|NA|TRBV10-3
TGTGCCATAGGGACAGCCTACGAGCAGTACTTC
CAIGTAYEQYF
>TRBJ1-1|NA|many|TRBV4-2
TGTGCCAGCAGCCAAGATCTGTATACTGAAGCTTTCTTT
CASSQDLYTEAFF
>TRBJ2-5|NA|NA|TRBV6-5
TGTGCCAGCAGTAACCCGGGGGAGACCCAGTACTTC
CASSNPGETQYF
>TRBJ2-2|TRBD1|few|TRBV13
TGTGCCAGCAGCCCGACAGGGACCAAGTACACCGGGGAGCTGTTTTTT
CASSPTGTKYTGELFF
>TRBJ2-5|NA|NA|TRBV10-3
TGTGCCATCAACCCCGGGGCAGGGAATCAAGAGACCCAGTACTTC
CAINPGAGNQETQYF
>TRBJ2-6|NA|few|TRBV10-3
TGTGCCATCAGTGAGTCGGCAGTGCTCTCTGGGGCCAACGTCCTGACTTTC
CAISESAVLSGANVLTF
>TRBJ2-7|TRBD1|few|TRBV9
TGTGCCAGCAGCGCAGTAAATACAGGGGAGGAGCAGTACTTC
CASSAVNTGEEQYF
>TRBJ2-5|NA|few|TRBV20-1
TGCAGTGCTAGACCTTACCGACAGGAAGGGCTACAAGAGACCCAGTACTTC
CSARPYRQEGLQETQYF
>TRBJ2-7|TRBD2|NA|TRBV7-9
TGTGCCAGCAGCGGGGCTAGCGGGACCTACGAGCAGTACTTC
CASSGASGTYEQYF
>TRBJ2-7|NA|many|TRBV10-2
TGCGCCAGCAGTGGGGTGAAAGGGGACTACGAGCAGTACTTC
CASSGVKGDYEQYF
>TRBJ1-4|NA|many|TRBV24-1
TGTGCCACCAGTGAGCGACGGGCTGAAAAACTGTTTTTT
CATSERRAEKLFF
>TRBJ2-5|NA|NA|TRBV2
TGTGCCAGCAGTGAAGAGTGGGGGGAGGCGACCCAGTACTTC
CASSEEWGEATQYF
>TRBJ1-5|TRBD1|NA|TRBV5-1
TGCGCCAGCAGCTTATCCGGGACAGTATTCAATCAGCCCCAGCATTTT
CASSLSGTVFNQPQHF
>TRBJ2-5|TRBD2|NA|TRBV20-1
TGCAGTGCCGACAGACCGGGGGGGCAAGAGACCCAGTACTTC
CSADRPGGQETQYF
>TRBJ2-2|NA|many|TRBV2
TGTGCCAGCAGTGAAGTTCGCGACGGCACCGGGGAGCTGTTTTTT
CASSEVRDGTGELFF
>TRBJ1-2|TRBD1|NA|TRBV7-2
TGTGCCAGCAGCTTGTCCCGGGACAGGGGGTATGGCTACACCTTC
CASSLSRDRGYGYTF
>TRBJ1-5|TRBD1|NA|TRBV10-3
TGTGCCATCAGCCAAGGGACAGGGAACGGCAATCAGCCCCAGCATTTT
CAISQGTGNGNQPQHF
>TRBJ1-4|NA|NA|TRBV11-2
TGTGCCAGCAGCTTAGACGGGGTGAAGGAAAAACTGTTTTTT
CASSLDGVKEKLFF
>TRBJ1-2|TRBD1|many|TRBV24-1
TGTGCCACCAGTGATCCGGGACAGGGAAACTATGGCTACACCTTC
CATSDPGQGNYGYTF
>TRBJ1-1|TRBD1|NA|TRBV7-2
TGTGCCAGCAGCTTCCGACAGGGGGCGTGGGAAGCTTTCTTT
CASSFRQGAWEAFF
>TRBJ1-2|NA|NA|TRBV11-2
TGTGCCAGCAGCCCCGATGCGGGGTTAGACTATGGCTACACCTTC
CASSPDAGLDYGYTF
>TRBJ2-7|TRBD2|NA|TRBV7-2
TGTGCCAGCAGCATTAGCGGGGGGGCCTACGAGCAGTACTTC
CASSISGGAYEQYF
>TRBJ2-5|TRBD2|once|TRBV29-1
TGCAGCGTCGAACCTAGCGGGAGGGGAGGAGAGACCCAGTACTTC
CSVEPSGRGGETQYF
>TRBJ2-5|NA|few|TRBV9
TGTGCCAAACGTCCTCAGTCTCCCAGGGAGACCCAGTACTTC
CAKRPQSPRETQYF
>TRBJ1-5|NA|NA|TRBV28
TGTGCCAGCAGTTTATCACGGAGGTGGAATCAGCCCCAGCATTTT
CASSLSRRWNQPQHF